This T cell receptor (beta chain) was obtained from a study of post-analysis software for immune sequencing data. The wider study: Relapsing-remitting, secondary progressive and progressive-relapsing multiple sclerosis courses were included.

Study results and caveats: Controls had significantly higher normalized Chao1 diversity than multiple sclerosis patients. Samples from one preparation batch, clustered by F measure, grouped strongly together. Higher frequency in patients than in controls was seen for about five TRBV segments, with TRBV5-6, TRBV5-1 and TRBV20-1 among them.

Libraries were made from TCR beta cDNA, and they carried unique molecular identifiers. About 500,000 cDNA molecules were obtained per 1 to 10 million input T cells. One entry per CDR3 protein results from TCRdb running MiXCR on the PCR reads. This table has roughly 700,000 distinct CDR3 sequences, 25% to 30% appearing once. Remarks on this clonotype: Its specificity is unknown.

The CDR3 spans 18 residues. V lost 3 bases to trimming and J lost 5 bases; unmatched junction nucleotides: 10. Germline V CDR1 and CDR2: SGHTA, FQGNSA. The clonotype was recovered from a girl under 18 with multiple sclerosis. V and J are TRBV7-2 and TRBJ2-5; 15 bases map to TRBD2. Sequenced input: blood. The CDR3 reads CASSLGLAGGPRLETQYF. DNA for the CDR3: TGTGCCAGCAGCTTGGGACTAGCGGGAGGCCCCAGGCTGGAGACCCAGTACTTC.